This paragraph reports one T cell receptor beta chain. The data originate from a study of blood T cell repertoires in COVID-19. Per germline, CDR1 MNHNS and CDR2 SASEGT. The CDR3 spans 16 residues. The V and J ends lost 4 bases and 2 bases respectively, with 17 bases between them. Per the original methods: Amplification of reference gene primers provided the estimated nucleated cell counts. Clones were read by immunoSEQ multiplex PCR, and TCRdb kept only the in-frame ones, dropping some. The V and J calls and clone size are taken from that table; D and trimming were inferred from the DNA. The repertoire holds under 150,000 clones, with around nine tenths as singletons.

The clonotype comes from a man aged 50-60 years with active COVID-19. The gene calls are TRBV6-1 and TRBJ1-2, with D perhaps matching TRBD1 (6 bases). The sample was peripheral blood. CDR3 nucleotide sequence: TGTGCCAGCAGTGTGACAGGCCCAAGACCGAACTATGGCTACACCTTC. Translated: CASSVTGPRPNYGYTF.